A single sample is the source of the 14 T cell receptor beta chains below, sequenced in a study of cytomegalovirus exposure and HLA in healthy donors. Primers included in the PCR were 60 Vbeta and 13 Jbeta primers. Here immunoSEQ multiplex PCR was the method, and the copy in TCRdb shows in-frame clones only, minus some. Here the sample spans under 150,000 clones, 82% being singletons. The sequenced sample was PBMCs. These TCRs come from a male donor in good health and CMV-seronegative.

The genes are TRBV6-1 and TRBJ2-5; D uncertain. The DNA end lines up better with TRBJ2-7; the J call may be wrong. The germline V gene encodes CDR1 MNHNS and CDR2 SASEGT. There are 14 residues in the CDR3. As DNA, the CDR3 is TGTGCCAGCATCCGCGATCTCGCAGGCTACGAGCAGTACTTC. Protein: CASIRDLAGYEQYF.

This chain uses TRBV10-1 with TRBJ2-7, with D possibly TRBD2 on 6 matching bases. The CDR3 length is 15 residues. CDR1 is WNHNN and CDR2 is SYGVQD in the germline V gene (reference sequence). V was clipped by 7 bases and J by 3 bases, with 19 bases between them. The CDR3 coding sequence is TGCGCCAGCATCCGCGGACCGTCCGGGAGCTACGAGCAGTACTTC. Its translation is CASIRGPSGSYEQYF.

Turning to this clone: Relative to the germline gene, one junction end is altered; a read error may explain this. This sequence joins TRBV7-7 and TRBJ1-1, with a tentative D call TRBD1 (5 bases). CDR1 SSHAT and CDR2 FNYEAQ come from the germline V gene (reference sequence). This CDR3 comprises 12 residues. CDR3 loop: CASSDGGDIAFF. The DNA for the CDR3 is TGTGCTAGCAGCGACGGAGGGGATATAGCTTTCTTT.

The genes are TRBV7-2 and TRBJ2-1, with D possibly matching TRBD2 (6 bases). Between the trimmed V and J ends, which lost 1 base and 2 bases, there was a span of 12 bases. Germline V lookup: CDR1 SGHTA, CDR2 FQGNSA. The CDR3 extends over 16 amino acids. DNA of the CDR3: TGTGCCAGCAGCTTAGTCGGGAGTCGCGCCTACAATGAGCAGTTCTTC. Translated: CASSLVGSRAYNEQFF.

V gene TRBV20-1 combines with J gene TRBJ1-1; no reliable D call. Per germline, CDR1 DFQATT and CDR2 SNEGSKA (reference sequence). The CDR3 is made up of 11 amino acids. V lost 5 bases and J lost 6, with 10 bases in between. The CDR3, as DNA: TGCAGTGCTCTGGCGGTCGCTGAAGCTTTCTTT. This encodes CSALAVAEAFF.

The chain links TRBV9 to TRBJ2-7; 8 bases fit TRBD1. Trimming at V came to 3 bases and at J to 2 bases, leaving 4 bases not matched to a gene. Germline V gene data show CDR1 as SGDLS and CDR2 as YYNGEE. This CDR3 has 14 residues. The CDR3 is CASSARDRTYEQYF. In DNA, the CDR3 is TGTGCCAGCAGCGCCCGGGACAGGACCTACGAGCAGTACTTC.

The chain joins TRBV2 to TRBJ2-7, with TRBD2 matching over 7 bases. V shed 9 bases, J shed 4 bases, and the junction held 6 bases outside the gene matches. Germline V gives CDR1 SNHLY, CDR2 FYNNEI. CDR3 length: 12 residues. CDR3 protein: CASYSGYYEQYF. The CDR3 coding sequence is TGTGCCAGTTATAGCGGGTATTACGAGCAGTACTTC.

To note about this clone: A read error may account for a junction end that differs from germline. This chain joins TRBV7-2 and TRBJ2-2; 9 bases align to TRBD1. Germline V gene lookup returns CDR1 SGHTA and CDR2 FQGNSA. The CDR3 length is 19 residues. In nucleotides, the CDR3 is TGTGCCAGCAGCCTCACGAACAAACGGGACAGGGCGAATACCGGGGAGCTGTTTTTT. Residues: CASSLTNKRDRANTGELFF.

This chain uses TRBV6-5 with TRBJ2-7; maybe TRBD1 (6 bases). Trimming left V 0 bases short and J 0 bases short, with 12 bases between. CDR3 length: 16 amino acids. From germline, CDR1 is MNHEY and CDR2 SVGAGI. The CDR3 protein is CASSYSGAFNSYEQYF. The CDR3 DNA reads as TGTGCCAGCAGTTACTCGGGGGCTTTCAACTCCTACGAGCAGTACTTC.

The V and J genes are TRBV6-5 and TRBJ2-2, with 7 bases fitting TRBD1. Germline CDR1 and CDR2: MNHEY and SVGAGI. Unmatched junction bases numbered 9, after V lost 5 bases and J lost 6 bases. The CDR3 sequence is 15 residues long. CDR3 amino acids: CASSRGTGEAGELFF. The CDR3 DNA reads as TGTGCCAGCAGTCGGGGAACAGGGGAAGCCGGGGAGCTGTTTTTT.

The rearrangement joins TRBV27 to TRBJ1-4; possible D gene TRBD1, 6 bases. The CDR3 spans 14 residues. Germline V gives CDR1 MNHEY, CDR2 SMNVEV (reference sequence). V was cut by 5 bases and J by 8 bases, with 15 bases left in between. Here the CDR3 reads CASSARGHIEKLFF. The DNA for the CDR3 is TGTGCCAGCAGTGCTAGGGGACATATAGAAAAACTGTTTTTT.

The genes are TRBV28 and TRBJ1-2; D is possibly TRBD1 (6 bases). This CDR3 contains 15 residues. V was shortened by 7 bases and J by 8 bases, with 23 bases between the two germline ends. The V gene's germline CDR1 is MDHEN and CDR2 SYDVKM. DNA of the CDR3: TGTGCCAGCACCTTGGTGGGGGCAGGGTCGGTCGGCTACACCTTC. It yields the protein CASTLVGAGSVGYTF.

The V gene is TRBV7-6, the J gene TRBJ2-3; the match to TRBD1 covers 9 bases. Germline CDR1 is SGHVS and CDR2 is FNYEAQ. The V segment lost 4 bases and the J segment 3 bases; nucleotides outside the gene matches: 11. CDR3 length: 17 amino acids. This chain's CDR3 is CASSSRTGAEITDTQYF. CDR3 sequence (DNA): TGTGCCAGCAGCTCCCGGACAGGGGCGGAGATAACAGATACGCAGTATTTT.

J is TRBJ2-2 and V is TRBV4-3; TRBD2 matches at 7 bases. The junction had 15 bases not matched to a gene; V was cut back by 1 base and J by 4 bases. Germline loops: CDR1 LGHNA, CDR2 YSLEER. The CDR3 is 19 amino acids. The CDR3 spells CASSQAGGRVRITTGELFF. For the CDR3, the DNA is TGCGCCAGCAGCCAAGCGGGGGGTAGAGTTCGGATTACCACCGGGGAGCTGTTTTTT.